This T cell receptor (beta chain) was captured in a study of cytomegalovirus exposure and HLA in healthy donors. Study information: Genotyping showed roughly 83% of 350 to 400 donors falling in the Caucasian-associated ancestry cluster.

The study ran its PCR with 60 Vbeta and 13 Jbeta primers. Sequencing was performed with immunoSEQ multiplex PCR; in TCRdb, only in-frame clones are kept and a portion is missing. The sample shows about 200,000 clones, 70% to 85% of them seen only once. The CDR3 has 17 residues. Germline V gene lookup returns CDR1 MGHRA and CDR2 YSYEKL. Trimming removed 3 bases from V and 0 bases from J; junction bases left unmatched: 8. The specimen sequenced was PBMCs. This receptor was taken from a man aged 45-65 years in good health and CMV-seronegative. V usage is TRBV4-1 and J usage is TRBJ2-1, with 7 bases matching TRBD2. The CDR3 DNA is TGCGCCAGCAGCCACCCGGGGGAGGGAAGCTCCTACAATGAGCAGTTCTTC. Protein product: CASSHPGEGSSYNEQFF.